These 15 T cell receptor beta chains were all obtained from the same sample, sequenced in a study of cytomegalovirus exposure and HLA in healthy donors. Primers: 60 Vbeta forward and 13 Jbeta reverse. The data were produced by immunoSEQ multiplex PCR, yet TCRdb's version contains in-frame clones alone and is incomplete. Of about 130,000 clones listed, 81% are singletons. Material for sequencing was PBMCs. The origin of the receptors is a young man in good health and CMV-seropositive.

The chain carries TRBV4-1 and TRBJ1-3; 8 bases are shared with TRBD1. Losses at the gene ends were 0 bases for V and 0 bases for J; bases not matched to a gene: 7. Germline-derived CDR1 and CDR2 are MGHRA and YSYEKL. CDR3 length: 18 residues. This chain's CDR3 is CASSQDIQGVISGNTIYF. CDR3 nucleotide sequence: TGCGCCAGCAGCCAAGATATACAGGGGGTCATCTCTGGAAACACCATATATTTT.

V usage is TRBV5-6 and J usage is TRBJ2-7; TRBD2 aligns across 7 bases. V shed 4 bases and J 1 base; nucleotides not matched to a gene: 17. The CDR3 sequence is 18 residues long. Per the germline V gene, CDR1 is SGHDT and CDR2 is YYEEEE. The CDR3 DNA follows: TGTGCCAGCAGCCCGCCAACGGAGGGGAGGGTCGGGTCCTACGAGCAGTACTTC. Its protein product is CASSPPTEGRVGSYEQYF. Full variable domain (remainder filled in from reference TRBV5-6 and TRBJ2-7): DAGVTQSPTHLIKTRGQQVTLRCSPKSGHDTVSWYQQALGQGPQFIFQYYEEEERQRGNFPDRFSGHQFPNYSSELNVNALLLGDSALYLCASSPPTEGRVGSYEQYFGPGTRLTVT.

The rearrangement uses TRBV7-2 and TRBJ2-1; 8 bases map to TRBD2. J gave up 4 bases and V 2 bases, and 10 bases lay outside the gene matches. The CDR3 is 17 residues long. Germline values: CDR1 SGHTA, CDR2 FQGNSA. The CDR3 DNA follows: TGTGCCAGCAGCTTACTGTCCCGACTAGCGCGTTACAATGAGCAGTTCTTC. Its protein is CASSLLSRLARYNEQFF.

The chain joins TRBV5-4 to TRBJ2-3; D is undetermined. Trimming removed 0 bases from V and 6 bases from J, with 5 bases in between. The CDR3 is 12 residues long. Germline CDR1 and CDR2: SGHNT and YYREEE (reference sequence). CDR3 sequence (DNA): TGTGCCAGCAGCTTGGATCGGGATACGCAGTATTTT. This translates into CASSLDRDTQYF. Variable domain in full (rest from reference TRBV5-4 and TRBJ2-3): ETGVTQSPTHLIKTRGQQVTLRCSSQSGHNTVSWYQQALGQGPQFIFQYYREEENGRGNFPPRFSGLQFPNYSSELNVNALELDDSALYLCASSLDRDTQYFGPGTRLTVL.

The chain has TRBV19 and TRBJ1-5, with 9 positions matching TRBD1. Germline CDR1 LNHDA, CDR2 SQIVND (reference sequence). There are 16 residues in the CDR3. V shed 3 bases and J 6 bases; nucleotides not matched to a gene: 9. CDR3 nucleotides: TGTGCCAGTAGTATTCGGGGACAGGGATTGGGTCAGCCCCAGCATTTT. Translated: CASSIRGQGLGQPQHF.

This chain uses TRBV7-8 with TRBJ1-2, with a possible D match to TRBD1 (5 bases). Germline V gene lookup returns CDR1 SGHVS and CDR2 FQNEAQ. CDR3 length: 14 residues. The ends were cut back, 5 bases at V and 2 bases at J, with 12 bases in the middle. The CDR3 sequence: CASSPDQGNYGYTF. CDR3 DNA sequence: TGTGCCAGCAGCCCTGACCAGGGCAACTATGGCTACACCTTC.

The table lists this clone with a count of one. J is TRBJ1-4 and V is TRBV11-2, with D perhaps TRBD1 (6 bases). V was cut by 5 bases and J by 8 bases, with 24 bases left in between. The CDR3 totals 17 residues. Germline values: CDR1 SGHAT, CDR2 FQNNGV. CDR3 sequence: CASSPDGRGRVKEKLFF. In DNA form, the CDR3 reads TGTGCCAGCAGCCCCGATGGCAGGGGAAGGGTGAAGGAAAAACTGTTTTTT.

This chain uses TRBV13 with TRBJ2-7, with 8 bases identical to TRBD2. The CDR3 extends over 16 amino acids. The V gene end was trimmed by 7 bases and the J gene end by 1 base; junction bases not matched to a gene: 12. Per the germline V gene, CDR1 is PRHDT and CDR2 is FYEKMQ (reference sequence). For the CDR3, the DNA is TGTGCCAGCACCTCGAGGGGGGCGGGGGGATCCTACGAGCAGTACTTC. Encoded protein: CASTSRGAGGSYEQYF.

The V gene is TRBV12-1, the J gene TRBJ1-1; the table's D call, TRBD1, was not checked against the DNA. TRBV12-1 has pseudogene status. The CDR3 covers 13 residues. CDR3 sequence: CASRRTGNTEAFF. The DNA for the CDR3 is TGTGCCAGCAGGCGGACAGGGAACACTGAAGCTTTCTTT.

The rearrangement uses TRBV5-1 and TRBJ2-3; D unresolved. The germline gives CDR1 SGHRS, CDR2 YFSETQ. Trimming removed 1 base from V and 4 bases from J, with 7 bases in between. This CDR3 contains 13 residues. The CDR3 region is CASSLNEADTQYF. The CDR3 nucleotides are TGCGCCAGCAGCTTGAACGAGGCAGATACGCAGTATTTT.

This clone was seen only once. The chain links TRBV5-5 to TRBJ2-5, with TRBD2 matching 7 bases. From germline, CDR1 is SGHKS and CDR2 YYEKEE (reference sequence). V was clipped by 3 bases and J by 5 bases; unmatched bases: 7. The CDR3 is made up of 14 amino acids. CDR3 sequence reads: CASSSGGRTETQYF. In DNA form, the CDR3 reads TGTGCCAGCAGCTCGGGGGGTAGAACGGAGACCCAGTACTTC.

The chain combines TRBV7-9 with TRBJ1-1, with D uncertain. In germline, CDR1 is SEHNR, CDR2 FQNEAQ (reference sequence). CDR3 size: 13 residues. Deletions cut 4 bases from V and 0 bases from J, with 6 bases between. CDR3: CASSSTVNTEAFF. Written as DNA, the CDR3 is TGTGCCAGCAGCTCCACAGTGAACACTGAAGCTTTCTTT.

This clone was seen once. The chain has TRBV6-6 and TRBJ2-7; TRBD1 might be the D (5 bases). Trimming pared 0 bases from V and 0 bases from J, leaving 9 bases between. The germline gives CDR1 MNHNY, CDR2 SVGAGI (reference sequence). CDR3 length: 15 amino acids. CDR3 nucleotide sequence: TGTGCCAGCAGTTACTCCCCAGGGATCTCCTACGAGCAGTACTTC. Its translation: CASSYSPGISYEQYF.

This chain connects TRBV30 to TRBJ2-3, with D uncertain. V dropped 3 bases and J dropped 2 bases, with 9 bases sitting between them. From germline, CDR1 is GTSNPN and CDR2 SVGIG (reference sequence). This CDR3 comprises 13 residues. Here the CDR3 DNA reads TGTGCCTGGAGCGGGTCGTCCACAGATACGCAGTATTTT. Translating gives CAWSGSSTDTQYF.

The chain links TRBV4-2 to TRBJ2-7; D may be TRBD2 (6 bases). Trimming took off 2 bases at V and 2 bases at J, with 22 bases between the two ends. CDR1 is LGHNA, CDR2 YNFKEQ, per germline. The CDR3 loop spans 18 amino acids. CDR3 amino acids: CASSQSGDLGYFAYEQYF. The CDR3 DNA follows: TGTGCCAGCAGCCAATCGGGAGATTTGGGGTACTTCGCCTACGAGCAGTACTTC.